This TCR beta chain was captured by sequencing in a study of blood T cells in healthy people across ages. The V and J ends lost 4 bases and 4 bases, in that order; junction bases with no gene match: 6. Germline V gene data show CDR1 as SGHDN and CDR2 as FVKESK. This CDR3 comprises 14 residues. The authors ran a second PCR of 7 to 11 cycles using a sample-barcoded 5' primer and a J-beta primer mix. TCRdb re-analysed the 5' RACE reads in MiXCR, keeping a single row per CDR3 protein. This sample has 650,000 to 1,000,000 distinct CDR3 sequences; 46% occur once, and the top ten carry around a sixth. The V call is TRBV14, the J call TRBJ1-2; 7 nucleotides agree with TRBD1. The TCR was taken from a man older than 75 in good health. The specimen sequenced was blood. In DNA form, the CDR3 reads TGTGCCAGCAGCCCTAGGGGACAGTCCTATGGCTACACCTTC. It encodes CASSPRGQSYGYTF.